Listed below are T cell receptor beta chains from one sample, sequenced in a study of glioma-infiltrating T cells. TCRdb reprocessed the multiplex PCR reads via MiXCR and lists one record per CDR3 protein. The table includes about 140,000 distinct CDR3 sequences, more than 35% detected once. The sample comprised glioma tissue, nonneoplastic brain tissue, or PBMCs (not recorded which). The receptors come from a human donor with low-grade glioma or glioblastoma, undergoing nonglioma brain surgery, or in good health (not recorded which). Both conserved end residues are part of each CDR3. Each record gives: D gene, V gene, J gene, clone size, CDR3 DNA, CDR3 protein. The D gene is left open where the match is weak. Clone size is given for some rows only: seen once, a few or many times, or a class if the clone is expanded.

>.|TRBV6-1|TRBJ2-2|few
TGTGCCAGCAGTTATTTGGAGGCCGGGGAGCTGTTTTTT
CASSYLEAGELFF
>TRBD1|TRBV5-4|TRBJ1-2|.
TGTGCCAGCAGCTTTCCGGGACAGGGTAACTATGGCTACACCTTC
CASSFPGQGNYGYTF
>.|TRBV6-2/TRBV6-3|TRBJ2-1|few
TGTGCCAGCAGTGACTCTCGGGGGTGGGACAGTAATGAGCAGTTCTTC
CASSDSRGWDSNEQFF
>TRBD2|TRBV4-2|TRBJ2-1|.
TGTGCCAGCAGCCAACTCACTAGCGGGGAAGAGCAGTTCTTC
CASSQLTSGEEQFF
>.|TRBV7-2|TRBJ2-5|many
TGTGCCAGCAGCTTAGGTAGACACCAAGAGACCCAGTACTTC
CASSLGRHQETQYF
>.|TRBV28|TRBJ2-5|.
TGTGCCAGCAGCTTAAATGCCGAGACCCAGTACTTC
CASSLNAETQYF
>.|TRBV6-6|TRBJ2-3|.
TGTGCCACCCGGGGGGCAGGCACAGATACGAAGTATTTT
CATRGAGTDTKYF
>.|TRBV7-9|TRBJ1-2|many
TGTGCCAGCAGCTTATGGGACAACTATGGCTACACCTTC
CASSLWDNYGYTF
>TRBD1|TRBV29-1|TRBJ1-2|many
TGCAGCGTTGAACGATCGACAGGGGGAACTCATGGCTACACCTTC
CSVERSTGGTHGYTF
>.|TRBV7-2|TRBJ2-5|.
TGTGCCAGCAGCTTCAGCGTACAAGAGACCCAGTACTTC
CASSFSVQETQYF
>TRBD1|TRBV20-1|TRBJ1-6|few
TGCAGTGCTAGCCGCGGGACAGCGAATAATTCACCCCTCCACTTT
CSASRGTANNSPLHF
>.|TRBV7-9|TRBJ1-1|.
TGTGCCAGCAGCTTGGCCCCTCCGAACACTGAAGCTTTCTTT
CASSLAPPNTEAFF
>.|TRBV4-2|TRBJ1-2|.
TGTGCCAGCAGCCAAGATGGCTATGGCTACACCTTC
CASSQDGYGYTF
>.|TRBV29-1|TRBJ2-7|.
TGCAGCGTTGATAAGGGGGCGGGATCCGAGCAGTACTTC
CSVDKGAGSEQYF
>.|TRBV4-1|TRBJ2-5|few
TGCGCCAGCAGCCAAGGGCTCGACGTCCAAGAGACCCAGTACTTC
CASSQGLDVQETQYF
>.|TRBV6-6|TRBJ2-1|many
TGTGCCAGCAGTTACTCTTTTGACTCCTACAATGAGCAGTTCTTC
CASSYSFDSYNEQFF
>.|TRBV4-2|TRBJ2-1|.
TGTGCCAGCAGCTTCAACTTAGCGGTAGGCCTAAACAATGAGCATTTCTTC
CASSFNLAVGLNNEHFF
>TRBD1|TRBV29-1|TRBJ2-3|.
TGCAGCGTATCGGACAGGGGCACAGATACGCAGTATTTT
CSVSDRGTDTQYF
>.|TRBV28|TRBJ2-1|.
TGTGCCACCCAGGGGGCTAGAGCGGGAGGTCGGTTAAATGAGCAGTTCTTC
CATQGARAGGRLNEQFF
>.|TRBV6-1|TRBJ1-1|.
TGTGCCAGCAGCGCCGGGACAAACACTGAAGCTTTCTTT
CASSAGTNTEAFF
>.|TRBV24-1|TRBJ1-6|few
TGTGCCACCAGTGATGAGCCGGGACGGCGACTTTCGGGGTCACCCCTCCACTTT
CATSDEPGRRLSGSPLHF
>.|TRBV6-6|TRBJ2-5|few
TGTGCCAGCAGTTACCCGGATATGGGGGAGACCCAGTACTTC
CASSYPDMGETQYF
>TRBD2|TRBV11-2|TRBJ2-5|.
TGTGCCAGCTCGCGGGGGTACCAAGAGACCCAGTACTTC
CASSRGYQETQYF